Each of the 29 T cell receptor beta chains below was sequenced from the same sample in a study of T cell repertoires in cytomegalovirus infection. Antigens for these TCRs are unknown. TCRdb independently ran MiXCR on the reads; one entry per CDR3 protein. This sample has approximately 910,000 distinct CDR3 sequences, with around 32% found just once. Sample: cultured CD8+ T cells from PBMCs, taken from culture after CMV antigen stimulation. The source of these receptors is a human donor in good health (CMV status not recorded). Some clones in this sample may be carry-over from other donors' samples.

This clonotype has just a few counts. V usage is TRBV27 and J usage is TRBJ1-2; D is perhaps TRBD1 (6 bases). The CDR3 consists of 23 residues. The ends were cut back, 3 bases at V and 4 bases at J, with 39 bases in the middle. The V gene's germline CDR1 is MNHEY and CDR2 SMNVEV (reference sequence). CDR3 DNA sequence: TGTGCCAGCAGTTTTTCTCAAAGGGGGGGAAAAGGGCAGGGAGCCTACCTCAGCTATGGCTACACCTTC. Amino acids: CASSFSQRGGKGQGAYLSYGYTF.

About this clonotype itself: It may be a read error: a sequence one base away is much more abundant. J is TRBJ1-5 and V is TRBV7-2, with 9 bases identical to TRBD1. Germline loops: CDR1 SGHTA, CDR2 FQGNSA. This CDR3 has 14 residues. Trimming at V came to 5 bases and at J to 7 bases, leaving 6 bases not matched to a gene. CDR3 coding DNA: TGTGCCAGCAGCATAAACAGGGGGCTCCAGCCCCAGCATTTT. This codes for CASSINRGLQPQHF.

The V gene is TRBV7-4, the J gene TRBJ2-4; 8 nucleotides line up with TRBD1. Looked up from germline, CDR1 is SGHVT and CDR2 is SQSDAQ. V was clipped by 1 base and J by 8 bases; unmatched bases: 4. This CDR3 has 14 residues. DNA for the CDR3: TGTGCCAGCAGCTTAGGGACAGGGTTATACATTCAGTACTTC. Its translation: CASSLGTGLYIQYF.

This clonotype came up a few times. The J gene is TRBJ2-7, the V gene TRBV5-6, with 14 positions matching TRBD2. CDR1 is SGHDT and CDR2 is YYEEEE in the germline V gene. With V trimmed by 5 bases and J by 0 bases, 7 bases remained unmatched. The CDR3 has 17 residues. The CDR3 here is CASRPGLAGAFSYEQYF. Here the CDR3 DNA reads TGTGCCAGCAGACCGGGACTAGCGGGGGCGTTCTCCTACGAGCAGTACTTC.

The V gene is TRBV7-9, the J gene TRBJ2-2; maybe TRBD1 (6 bases). The CDR3 contains 17 residues. Between the trimmed V and J ends, which lost 6 bases and 3 bases, there was a span of 20 bases. Germline values: CDR1 SEHNR, CDR2 FQNEAQ (reference sequence). CDR3 sequence: CASSVSPGVYYTGELFF. The CDR3 bases are TGTGCCAGCAGTGTGTCTCCAGGGGTTTATTACACCGGGGAGCTGTTTTTT.

In its sample, this clonotype was seen a few times. The chain uses TRBV6-2 or TRBV6-3 and TRBJ1-5, with 8 bases aligning to TRBD1. Trimming at V came to 4 bases and at J to 7 bases, leaving 12 bases not matched to a gene. Germline CDR1 reads MNHEY; CDR2 reads SVGEGT. The CDR3 is made up of 16 amino acids. The CDR3 coding sequence is TGTGCCAGCAGTTTTCCCCGGGACAGGCTTTGGCAGCCCCAGCATTTT. This gives the protein CASSFPRDRLWQPQHF.

The chain joins TRBV6-6 to TRBJ2-2, with a weak D call TRBD2 (6 bases). Germline CDR1 and CDR2: MNHNY and SVGAGI (reference sequence). The CDR3 extends over 15 amino acids. V was clipped by 2 bases and J by 3 bases, with 10 bases between them. CDR3 DNA: TGTGCCAGCAGTTACCGCGGGGTGGACACCGGGGAGCTGTTTTTT. Translated: CASSYRGVDTGELFF.

This clonotype appeared many times. V and J are TRBV7-8 and TRBJ2-3; 10 bases align to TRBD2. With V trimmed by 6 bases and J by 2 bases, 8 bases remained unmatched. CDR1 and CDR2 (germline): SGHVS, FQNEAQ. The CDR3 has 16 residues. This CDR3 reads CASRTISGGYTDTQYF. CDR3 nucleotide sequence: TGTGCCAGCAGAACTATTAGCGGGGGGTACACAGATACGCAGTATTTT. Looking up the rest from reference TRBV7-8 and TRBJ2-3 gives the full variable domain: GAGVSQSPRYKVAKRGQDVALRCDPISGHVSLFWYQQALGQGPEFLTYFQNEAQLDKSGLPSDRFFAERPEGSVSTLKIQRTQQEDSAVYLCASRTISGGYTDTQYFGPGTRLTVL.

This clonotype was picked up a small number of times. This rearrangement joins TRBV28 to TRBJ1-5; 9 nucleotides align to TRBD1. Losses at the gene ends were 3 bases for V and 6 bases for J; bases not matched to a gene: 6. CDR1 is MDHEN and CDR2 is SYDVKM in the germline V gene. The CDR3 extends over 15 amino acids. The CDR3 DNA reads as TGTGCCAGCAGTTTTACAGGGGGCGCCGGTCAGCCCCAGCATTTT. This gives the protein CASSFTGGAGQPQHF.

The V call is TRBV12-5, the J call TRBJ1-1; D call uncertain. This CDR3 is built from 12 residues. Germline V gene lookup returns CDR1 LGHNT and CDR2 FRNRAP. Trimming shortened V by 6 bases and J by 6 bases, and 11 bases separated the two germline ends. CDR3 loop: CASGSRVSEAFF. The CDR3 nucleotides are TGTGCTAGTGGGTCGAGGGTATCTGAAGCTTTCTTT.

The chain combines TRBV6-5 with TRBJ2-1, with 12 bases that match TRBD2. V trimming: 7 bases; J trimming: 7 bases; junction bases outside the gene matches: 8. Germline values: CDR1 MNHEY, CDR2 SVGAGI. The CDR3 is made up of 15 amino acids. The chain's CDR3 is CASIPLAGGRNEQFF. CDR3 DNA: TGTGCCAGCATTCCCCTAGCGGGGGGGCGGAATGAGCAGTTCTTC.

The V and J genes are TRBV6-2 or TRBV6-3 and TRBJ2-2; D is tentatively TRBD1 or TRBD2 (6 bases each). Trimming removed 6 bases at V and 5 bases at J, with 13 bases between. In germline, CDR1 is MNHEY, CDR2 SVGEGT. The CDR3 is 14 amino acids. CDR3 residues: CASRETRGTGELFF. CDR3 DNA sequence: TGTGCCAGCAGGGAGACTAGGGGGACCGGGGAGCTGTTTTTT.

This clonotype has only a few counts. The chain carries TRBV6-5 and TRBJ2-3; 9 bases are a match to TRBD2. The CDR3 is 17 residues long. J gave up 2 bases and V 5 bases, and 11 bases lay outside the gene matches. The V gene's germline CDR1 is MNHEY and CDR2 SVGAGI. The CDR3 loop is CASSPSSASGVTDTQYF. For the CDR3, the DNA is TGTGCCAGCAGTCCGTCATCGGCTAGCGGGGTCACAGATACGCAGTATTTT.

Many counts were recorded for this clonotype. The chain links TRBV5-6 to TRBJ2-5; 8 bases are a match to TRBD1. CDR1 and CDR2 (germline): SGHDT, YYEEEE. CDR3 length equals 17 residues. V trimming: 0 bases; J trimming: 2 bases; junction bases outside the gene matches: 9. CDR3: CASSLDTGGPDQETQYF. The CDR3 region has the DNA TGTGCCAGCAGCTTGGATACAGGGGGACCAGATCAAGAGACCCAGTACTTC.

The rearrangement joins TRBV7-9 to TRBJ2-1, with 14 bases identical to TRBD2. The CDR3 totals 16 residues. The germline gives CDR1 SEHNR, CDR2 FQNEAQ (reference sequence). Trimming at V came to 5 bases and at J to 7 bases, leaving 7 bases not matched to a gene. The DNA for the CDR3 is TGTGCCAGCAGCCCGACTAGCGGGGGGGCCAAAAATGAGCAGTTCTTC. This translates into CASSPTSGGAKNEQFF.

The V gene is TRBV24-1, the J gene TRBJ2-3; a possible D gene is TRBD1 (5 bases). The CDR3 spans 14 residues. V was shortened by 4 bases and J by 6 bases, with 13 bases between the two germline ends. Looked up from germline, CDR1 is KGHDR and CDR2 is SFDVKD. In DNA, the CDR3 is TGTGCCACCAGTGAGGGGCTAGTCTTGGATACGCAGTATTTT. The encoded protein is CATSEGLVLDTQYF.

The rearrangement joins TRBV10-2 to TRBJ2-5; D might be TRBD2 (5 bases). V lost 0 bases and J lost 4, with 18 bases in between. The CDR3 is made up of 17 amino acids. Germline CDR1 and CDR2: WSHSY and SAAADI. CDR3 protein: CASSESGGRLSRETQYF. CDR3 sequence (DNA): TGCGCCAGCAGTGAGTCTGGAGGACGGTTGAGCCGAGAGACCCAGTACTTC.

This clonotype was counted only a few times. The chain employs TRBV10-3 and TRBJ1-1; TRBD1 agrees at 9 bases. The J segment lost 3 bases and the V segment lost 8 bases, leaving 7 bases of the junction unmatched. CDR1 is ENHRY and CDR2 is SYGVKD in the germline V gene. The CDR3 runs 14 residues. Written as DNA, the CDR3 is TGTGCCATCGGGGGGACAGGGAGATACACTGAAGCTTTCTTT. It is translated as CAIGGTGRYTEAFF.

This chain joins TRBV12-3 or TRBV12-4 and TRBJ2-7; either TRBD1 or TRBD2 may fit D (7 bases each). This CDR3 comprises 14 residues. The V end was cut by 5 bases, the J end by 2 bases, with 13 bases between. CDR3 in amino acids: CASSPGGLPYEQYF. The CDR3 DNA reads TGTGCCAGCAGTCCAGGGGGACTACCCTACGAGCAGTACTTC.

This clonotype was seen a handful of times. This chain uses TRBV12-3 or TRBV12-4 with TRBJ1-4; D is uncertain. CDR3 size: 14 residues. The V end was cut by 3 bases, the J end by 7 bases, with 12 bases between. Here the CDR3 DNA reads TGTGCCAGCAGTTTTCCGGGCGCCGGTGAAAAACTGTTTTTT. It translates to CASSFPGAGEKLFF.

In its sample, this clonotype was seen many times. The genes are TRBV12-3 or TRBV12-4 and TRBJ1-1; possibly TRBD1 for D (6 bases). V gave up 6 bases and J gave up 3 bases, with 11 bases separating them. CDR3 length: 13 residues. The CDR3 protein is CASSYAGDTEAFF. Here the CDR3 DNA reads TGTGCCAGCAGCTATGCAGGGGACACTGAAGCTTTCTTT.

The rearrangement links TRBV19 to TRBJ1-5; D is uncertain. This CDR3 is built from 14 residues. V lost 4 bases, J lost 5 bases, and 12 bases lay in between. CDR1 is LNHDA and CDR2 is SQIVND in the germline V gene (reference sequence). Written as DNA, the CDR3 is TGTGCCAGTAGTACGGTCATAACCCATCAGCCCCAGCATTTT. Residues: CASSTVITHQPQHF.

This clonotype was counted between two and nine times. The V call is TRBV4-2, the J call TRBJ1-1; D ambiguous. In germline, CDR1 is LGHNA, CDR2 YNFKEQ. V lost 4 bases and J 4 bases, leaving 7 bases between the germline ends. CDR3 length: 12 amino acids. Here the CDR3 reads CASSLLATEAFF. The CDR3 DNA is TGTGCCAGCAGCCTCCTTGCCACTGAAGCTTTCTTT.

The chain carries TRBV7-6 and TRBJ1-1, with 8 bases matching TRBD1. The V gene's germline CDR1 is SGHVS and CDR2 FNYEAQ. CDR3 length equals 19 residues. Losses at the gene ends were 5 bases for V and 3 bases for J; bases not matched to a gene: 20. CDR3 coding DNA: TGTGCCAGCAGCATGGGACTCTGGGACAGGAGTAAACTGTACACTGAAGCTTTCTTT. It translates to CASSMGLWDRSKLYTEAFF.

The J gene is TRBJ2-7, the V gene TRBV24-1, with 7 bases that match TRBD1. J gave up 5 bases and V 5 bases, and 14 bases lay outside the gene matches. Per the germline V gene, CDR1 is KGHDR and CDR2 is SFDVKD. This CDR3 has 16 amino acids. CDR3 nucleotides: TGTGCCACCAGTGTCCCCCGGGACAGAATCCACCACGAGCAGTACTTC. Its protein is CATSVPRDRIHHEQYF.

The chain has TRBV27 and TRBJ2-7, with D possibly TRBD2 on 6 matching bases. CDR3 length equals 13 residues. The germline V and J ends were trimmed by 8 bases and 3 bases, with 14 bases remaining between them. Germline-derived CDR1 and CDR2 are MNHEY and SMNVEV (reference sequence). CDR3 in amino acids: CASSRGRGYEQYF. Written as DNA, the CDR3 is TGTGCCAGCTCGAGAGGGCGGGGCTACGAGCAGTACTTC.

The genes are TRBV7-2 and TRBJ2-3; 7 bases align to TRBD1. Germline assignment: CDR1 SGHTA and CDR2 FQGNSA. CDR3 length equals 16 residues. V gave up 4 bases and J gave up 3 bases; unmatched junction bases: 10. CDR3 protein: CASSSRDRSPTDTQYF. CDR3 bases: TGTGCCAGCAGCTCCCGGGACAGATCGCCGACAGATACGCAGTATTTT.

The gene calls are TRBV4-2 and TRBJ2-7; maybe TRBD2 (6 bases). The CDR3 covers 12 residues. V gave up 6 bases and J gave up 5 bases, with 11 bases separating them. Germline V lookup: CDR1 LGHNA, CDR2 YNFKEQ. The DNA for the CDR3 is TGTGCCAGCAGGGCGGAGGGCGACGAGCAGTACTTC. Encoded protein: CASRAEGDEQYF.

Many counts were recorded for this clonotype. V and J are TRBV7-2 and TRBJ1-5, with a possible D match to TRBD1 (6 bases). CDR1 and CDR2 from the germline V gene are SGHTA and FQGNSA. Trimming took off 2 bases at V and 0 bases at J, with 11 bases between the two ends. CDR3 length: 16 residues. CDR3 bases: TGTGCCAGCAGCTTAAATTCAGGGGTTAGCAATCAGCCCCAGCATTTT. Its translation is CASSLNSGVSNQPQHF.